What follows are 19 T cell receptor beta chains derived from one specimen sequenced in a study of T cell changes during pregnancy in multiple sclerosis. Assay: immunoSEQ multiplex PCR; the TCRdb copy retains only in-frame clones and omits some. The sample has approximately 88,000 clones; 90% to 95% are singletons. Here the sequenced sample was peripheral blood, taken in the third trimester of pregnancy. These receptors were obtained from a female donor with multiple sclerosis, enrolled in a pregnancy study.

As DNA, the CDR3 is TGTGCCAGCAGCTTAGGCGCAACTAATGAAAAACTGTTTTTT. Residues: CASSLGATNEKLFF. The chain joins TRBV7-2 to TRBJ1-4; D is undetermined. V was cut by 1 base and J by 0 bases, with 3 bases left in between. The CDR3 covers 14 residues. Germline V gene data show CDR1 as SGHTA and CDR2 as FQGNSA. Combining the CDR3 with reference TRBV7-2 and TRBJ1-4 gives the whole variable domain GAGVSQSPSNKVTEKGKDVELRCDPISGHTALYWYRQSLGQGLEFLIYFQGNSAPDKSGLPSDRFSAERTGGSVSTLTIQRTQQEDSAVYLCASSLGATNEKLFFGSGTQLSVL.

The rearrangement uses TRBV19 and TRBJ2-3; possibly TRBD2 for D (6 bases). CDR1 and CDR2 (germline): LNHDA, SQIVND (reference sequence). V was shortened by 5 bases and J by 2 bases, with 17 bases between the two germline ends. The CDR3 consists of 16 residues. Written as DNA, the CDR3 is TGTGCCAGTAGTCGTCCGGGTAGCGGATTCACAGATACGCAGTATTTT. Translating it yields CASSRPGSGFTDTQYF.

The chain uses TRBV6-5 and TRBJ2-7, with D possibly TRBD1 on 6 matching bases. The CDR3 length is 14 residues. Germline CDR1 reads MNHEY; CDR2 reads SVGAGI. With 2 bases removed from V and 4 bases from J, the gap between germline ends came to 12 bases. DNA for the CDR3: TGTGCCAGCAGTTACGGGGGCCTCGGGTACGAGCAGTACTTC. Its protein is CASSYGGLGYEQYF.

This clone was counted a few times. The rearrangement links TRBV2 to TRBJ1-5; D gene unclear. Germline V lookup: CDR1 SNHLY, CDR2 FYNNEI. This CDR3 comprises 15 residues. V was cut by 7 bases and J by 6 bases, with 19 bases left in between. DNA for the CDR3: TGTGCCAGCAAAGAGACCCCGCACGGGATTCAGCCCCAGCATTTT. Translated: CASKETPHGIQPQHF.

This rearrangement joins TRBV9 to TRBJ2-1, with TRBD2 matching 9 bases. V lost 4 bases and J lost 7; bases outside the gene matches: 21. The CDR3 length is 19 residues. Per the germline V gene, CDR1 is SGDLS and CDR2 is YYNGEE. The CDR3: CASSPFWESSGIGGNEQFF. CDR3 bases: TGTGCCAGCAGCCCATTCTGGGAGTCTAGCGGGATAGGAGGGAATGAGCAGTTCTTC.

The V call is TRBV2, the J call TRBJ2-2; D is perhaps TRBD1 (6 bases). The CDR3 runs to 15 residues. Germline V lookup: CDR1 SNHLY, CDR2 FYNNEI. Between the trimmed V and J ends, which lost 6 bases and 3 bases, there was a span of 14 bases. The CDR3 loop is CASRGPTGYTGELFF. The CDR3 DNA reads as TGTGCCAGCAGGGGCCCAACAGGGTACACCGGGGAGCTGTTTTTT. Complete variable domain (other parts from reference TRBV2 and TRBJ2-2): EPEVTQTPSHQVTQMGQEVILRCVPISNHLYFYWYRQILGQKVEFLVSFYNNEISEKSEIFDDQFSVERPDGSNFTLKIRSTKLEDSAMYFCASRGPTGYTGELFFGEGSRLTVL.

This clone showed up just once. The chain has TRBV19 and TRBJ2-1; D not certain. CDR3 length: 11 amino acids. V lost 8 bases to trimming and J lost 9 bases, with 11 bases between them. The germline CDR1 and CDR2 sequences are LNHDA and SQIVND (reference sequence). CDR3 amino acids: CASSKPGEQFF. The CDR3 DNA sequence: TGTGCCAGTTCTAAGCCGGGTGAGCAGTTCTTC.

The genes are TRBV11-2 and TRBJ2-1, with 8 nucleotides matching TRBD1. V dropped 5 bases and J dropped 5; count of bases not matched to a gene: 8. The CDR3 is 15 residues long. Germline V gene data show CDR1 as SGHAT and CDR2 as FQNNGV. DNA for the CDR3: TGTGCCAGCAGCCGGACAGGGCTGGGGGACAATGAGCAGTTCTTC. Its protein is CASSRTGLGDNEQFF.

The chain recombines TRBV7-9 with TRBJ1-2; 10 positions agree with TRBD1. Germline assignment: CDR1 SEHNR and CDR2 FQNEAQ (reference sequence). After removal of 4 bases from V and 10 bases from J, the junction contained 9 bases not matched to a gene. This CDR3 has 14 amino acids. In DNA, the CDR3 is TGTGCCAGCAGCTCCGAGGGACAGGGGCTCCCCTACACCTTC. This translates into CASSSEGQGLPYTF.

The V gene is TRBV14, the J gene TRBJ2-4, with D perhaps matching TRBD2 (6 bases). This CDR3 comprises 15 residues. V lost 1 base to trimming and J lost 0 bases, with 7 bases between them. The germline CDR1 and CDR2 sequences are SGHDN and FVKESK. The CDR3 loop reads CASSQGGLAKNIQYF. CDR3 nucleotides: TGTGCCAGCAGCCAAGGGGGACTAGCCAAAAACATTCAGTACTTC.

As for this clone: The junction differs from germline at one of its ends, possibly a read error. The chain employs TRBV7-9 and TRBJ1-4; 7 bases are shared with TRBD1. Germline V gives CDR1 SEHNR, CDR2 FQNEAQ (reference sequence). The CDR3 totals 12 residues. Here the CDR3 reads CASSSSTGTVIF. Written as DNA, the CDR3 is TGTGCCAGCAGCTCGAGTACCGGGACAGTAATTTTT.

This chain connects TRBV2 to TRBJ1-4, with 8 bases lining up with TRBD1. Trimming cost V 6 bases and J 2 bases; bases outside gene matches: 14. This CDR3 contains 18 residues. Germline-derived CDR1 and CDR2 are SNHLY and FYNNEI. DNA for the CDR3: TGTGCCAGCAGCGTTAAGACAGGGGAGACCCCCACTAATGAAAAACTGTTTTTT. Residues: CASSVKTGETPTNEKLFF.

The V call is TRBV7-9, the J call TRBJ2-1; the D gene is possibly TRBD2 (5 bases). CDR3 size: 14 residues. Germline V gene sequence: CDR1 SEHNR, CDR2 FQNEAQ (reference sequence). Trimming shortened V by 2 bases and J by 9 bases, and 14 bases separated the two germline ends. The CDR3 nucleotides read TGTGCCAGCAGCTTAAGGTTAGAGGGTCCTGAGCAGTTCTTC. Amino acid sequence: CASSLRLEGPEQFF.

The gene calls are TRBV5-4 and TRBJ1-1; 9 nucleotides line up with TRBD1. Looked up from germline, CDR1 is SGHNT and CDR2 is YYREEE (reference sequence). The CDR3 covers 14 residues. Trimming at V came to 7 bases and at J to 5 bases, leaving 9 bases not matched to a gene. The CDR3 region has the DNA TGTGCCAGCTTTCGGACAGGGGAGGGGACTGAAGCTTTCTTT. Its translation: CASFRTGEGTEAFF.

CDR3 protein: CASSRGTAPTNPQYF. CDR3 nucleotide sequence: TGTGCCAGCAGCCGCGGGACAGCCCCAACTAACCCGCAGTACTTC. The rearrangement uses TRBV5-4 and TRBJ2-7, with D tentatively TRBD1 (7 bases). The CDR3 has 15 amino acids. V was shortened by 4 bases and J by 9 bases, with 23 bases between the two germline ends. Per the germline V gene, CDR1 is SGHNT and CDR2 is YYREEE (reference sequence). Drawing the rest from reference TRBV5-4 and TRBJ2-7, the complete variable domain is ETGVTQSPTHLIKTRGQQVTLRCSSQSGHNTVSWYQQALGQGPQFIFQYYREEENGRGNFPPRFSGLQFPNYSSELNVNALELDDSALYLCASSRGTAPTNPQYFGPGTRLTVT.

The J gene is TRBJ2-3, the V gene TRBV28; TRBD2 agrees at 8 bases. V shed 4 bases and J 1 base; nucleotides not matched to a gene: 7. From germline, CDR1 is MDHEN and CDR2 SYDVKM. There are 16 residues in the CDR3. The CDR3 bases are TGTGCCAGCAGTTCCTCCTCTAGCGGGCGCACAGATACGCAGTATTTT. Encoded protein: CASSSSSSGRTDTQYF.

V usage is TRBV29-1 and J usage is TRBJ2-1, with a weak D call TRBD1 (6 bases). CDR3 length: 13 residues. Trimming shortened V by 6 bases and J by 9 bases, and 18 bases separated the two germline ends. Per germline, CDR1 SQVTM and CDR2 ANQGSEA. CDR3 protein: CSVDTRTGIEQFF. CDR3 nucleotides: TGCAGCGTGGACACACGAACAGGGATTGAGCAGTTCTTC.

The chain is built from TRBV5-1 and TRBJ2-7; no clear D. Germline V CDR1 and CDR2: SGHRS, YFSETQ. The CDR3 sequence is 18 residues long. Between the trimmed V and J ends, which lost 4 bases and 0 bases, there was a span of 23 bases. The CDR3 region is CASSTEPSSPARSYEQYF. The CDR3 coding sequence is TGCGCCAGCAGCACAGAACCATCATCCCCTGCGCGCTCCTACGAGCAGTACTTC.

This clone showed up just once. This chain joins TRBV29-1 and TRBJ1-1; D is ambiguous. Germline V gene sequence: CDR1 SQVTM, CDR2 ANQGSEA. The CDR3 consists of 14 residues. V shed 3 bases and J shed 8 bases, with 19 bases lying between them. DNA of the CDR3: TGCAGCGTTGATGAACGGGGTCTCTTAGGAGAAGCTTTCTTT. Residues: CSVDERGLLGEAFF.